The 30 T cell receptor beta chains listed next were all sequenced from one sample in a study of tumor-infiltrating lymphocytes in oesophageal squamous cell carcinoma. Each CDR3 protein gets one entry after TCRdb re-called the PCR reads with MiXCR. The sample includes about 12,000 distinct CDR3 sequences, 54% of them seen just once. Sequencing was done on a sample of esophageal tumor tissue. The receptors stem from a female donor with esophageal squamous cell carcinoma.

This clonotype was counted many times. The rearrangement uses TRBV4-2 and TRBJ2-3; D is uncertain. V was shortened by 3 bases and J by 6 bases, with 16 bases between the two germline ends. The CDR3 is 15 residues long. From germline, CDR1 is LGHNA and CDR2 YNFKEQ. In DNA, the CDR3 is TGTGCCAGCAGCCAGGGTACAGACCCAGAGGATACGCAGTATTTT. Protein: CASSQGTDPEDTQYF.

In its sample, this clonotype ranks as medium-sized. The chain employs TRBV6-6 and TRBJ1-2; 9 bases agree with TRBD1. This CDR3 spans 12 amino acids. The germline CDR1 and CDR2 sequences are MNHNY and SVGAGI (reference sequence). J lost 8 bases, V lost 2 bases, and 0 bases had no gene match. In DNA, the CDR3 is TGTGCCAGCAGTTACGGACAGGGGGGCTACACCTTC. It specifies CASSYGQGGYTF.

This clonotype has just one count. The J gene is TRBJ1-2, the V gene TRBV10-2; no clear D gene. This CDR3 is built from 14 residues. Deletions cut 2 bases from V and 6 bases from J, with 13 bases between. From germline, CDR1 is WSHSY and CDR2 SAAADI. CDR3 protein: CASSETDGPNGYTF. In DNA, the CDR3 is TGCGCCAGCAGTGAGACCGACGGTCCAAATGGCTACACCTTC.

In this sample, this clonotype turned up a few times. V gene TRBV24-1 combines with J gene TRBJ2-6, with D uncertain. Germline CDR1 KGHDR, CDR2 SFDVKD. V was clipped by 6 bases and J by 2 bases, with 4 bases between them. The CDR3 covers 13 residues. The CDR3 is CATSLAGANVLTF. CDR3 nucleotide sequence: TGTGCCACCAGTCTGGCTGGGGCCAACGTCCTGACTTTC.

This clonotype has more than one count but fewer than ten. CDR3 loop: CASSSGLEQTQYF. The CDR3, as DNA: TGTGCCAGCAGCTCGGGACTAGAACAGACCCAGTACTTC. This chain joins TRBV7-3 and TRBJ2-7, with 8 bases fitting TRBD2. The J call may be faulty, since TRBJ2-5 better matches the DNA end. The CDR3 loop spans 13 amino acids. Germline V lookup: CDR1 SGHTA, CDR2 FQGTGA.

J is TRBJ2-7 and V is TRBV6-1; 10 nucleotides line up with TRBD2. CDR3 length: 15 residues. Trimming cost V 4 bases and J 3 bases; bases outside gene matches: 6. Germline V gene lookup returns CDR1 MNHNS and CDR2 SASEGT. The DNA of the CDR3 is TGTGCCAGCAGTGTCGGGACTAGCGTACGCTACGAGCAGTACTTC. Translating gives CASSVGTSVRYEQYF.

This clonotype came up many times. The chain joins TRBV4-3 to TRBJ2-3, with a tentative D call TRBD2 (5 bases). Germline V gives CDR1 LGHNA, CDR2 YSLEER. This CDR3 is 16 amino acids long. V was cut by 0 bases and J by 7 bases, with 17 bases left in between. The CDR3: CASSQDRAVPGNTQYF. The CDR3 bases are TGCGCCAGCAGCCAAGATCGAGCGGTCCCTGGAAATACGCAGTATTTT.

The chain carries TRBV28 and TRBJ2-5, with TRBD2 as a possible D gene (7 bases). The DNA end lines up better with TRBJ2-1; the J call may be wrong. CDR1 and CDR2 from the germline V gene are MDHEN and SYDVKM. The CDR3 loop spans 15 amino acids. CDR3 sequence reads: CASSLRGGGLNEQFF. CDR3 in DNA: TGTGCCAGCAGTTTGCGGGGAGGGGGTTTGAATGAGCAGTTCTTC.

The chain couples TRBV28 to TRBJ2-1, with D perhaps matching TRBD1 (6 bases). Per the germline V gene, CDR1 is MDHEN and CDR2 is SYDVKM. The V end was cut by 5 bases, the J end by 4 bases, with 12 bases between. The CDR3 runs to 14 residues. The CDR3 region has the DNA TGTGCCAGCAGTCCTGGGGACATATACAATGAGCAGTTCTTC. Encoded protein: CASSPGDIYNEQFF.

V is TRBV7-6 and J is TRBJ2-1, with TRBD1 matching 7 bases. The tail of the sequence fits TRBJ2-5 better, so the J call may be wrong. This CDR3 contains 12 residues. Germline-derived CDR1 and CDR2 are SGHVS and FNYEAQ. This CDR3 is CATGDRQETQYF. CDR3 in DNA: TGTGCTACCGGGGACAGACAAGAGACCCAGTACTTC.

This clonotype is a singleton in its sample. Just one base apart from a much larger clone, this may be a read error. This rearrangement joins TRBV11-2 to TRBJ2-1; 9 bases agree with TRBD1. The CDR3 is made up of 14 amino acids. J was trimmed by 10 bases and V by 4 bases; bases with no gene match: 8. Per germline, CDR1 SGHAT and CDR2 FQNNGV. The DNA of the CDR3 is TGTGCCAGCAGCTCCGGGACAGGGAATTACGAGCAGTTCTTC. Amino acids: CASSSGTGNYEQFF. The full variable domain, its missing parts supplied by reference TRBV11-2 and TRBJ2-1, is EAGVAQSPRYKIIEKRQSVAFWCNPISGHATLYWYQQILGQGPKLLIQFQNNGVVDDSQLPKDRFSAERLKGVDSTLKIQPAKLEDSAVYLCASSSGTGNYEQFFGPGTRLTVL.

Points on this clonotype: Because it lacks the conserved phenylalanine or tryptophan at the end, this CDR3 is likely a read error. It is unclear where the CDR3 begins or ends on the DNA, so no DNA is shown, and the CDR3 is as TCRdb lists it. The CDR3 region is CASSERGT. J is TRBJ2-6 and V is TRBV6-1; TRBD1 is the table's D call and was not checked against the DNA. Germline CDR1 and CDR2: MNHNS and SASEGT. From its first to its last residue, the CDR3 has 8 amino acids.

The rearrangement links TRBV6-2 or TRBV6-3 to TRBJ2-1; D unresolved. The DNA matches TRBJ2-5 better at its end, which makes the J call doubtful. Germline assignment: CDR1 MNHEY and CDR2 SVGEGT. The CDR3 covers 13 residues. In DNA form, the CDR3 reads TGTGCCAGCAGTGCACAAATGACGGAGACCCAGTACTTC. Encoded protein: CASSAQMTETQYF.

This chain joins TRBV10-2 and TRBJ2-3; 8 bases are a match to TRBD2. Germline lookup yields CDR1 WSHSY and CDR2 SAAADI. Trimming took 2 bases from V and 14 from J; bases not matched to a gene: 15. The CDR3 consists of 15 residues. CDR3 protein: CASSEGGGHTGELYF. The CDR3 DNA sequence: TGCGCCAGCAGTGAGGGCGGGGGGCACACCGGGGAGCTGTATTTT.

This chain joins TRBV2 and TRBJ2-2, with D perhaps matching TRBD1 (6 bases). V was trimmed by 3 bases and J by 0 bases, leaving 26 bases between them. Per the germline V gene, CDR1 is SNHLY and CDR2 is FYNNEI. This CDR3 has 21 amino acids. CDR3 loop: CASSEVPRQGSRRPNTGELFF. The CDR3 DNA follows: TGTGCCAGCAGTGAGGTCCCTAGGCAGGGGAGTAGAAGGCCGAACACCGGGGAGCTGTTTTTT.

This clonotype came up many times. The chain recombines TRBV25-1 with TRBJ2-3; TRBD2 agrees at 7 bases. From germline, CDR1 is MGHDK and CDR2 SYGVNS. This CDR3 has 16 residues. Unmatched junction bases numbered 11, after V lost 2 bases and J lost 6 bases. CDR3 amino acids: CASSERPGRARDTQYF. In DNA, the CDR3 is TGTGCCAGCAGTGAACGACCAGGGAGGGCCAGGGATACGCAGTATTTT.

This clonotype came up a few times. The chain is built from TRBV7-2 and TRBJ2-3; a weak D match, TRBD2 (6 bases). This CDR3 has 15 residues. The V end was cut by 7 bases, the J end by 1 base, with 15 bases between. Germline V gene lookup returns CDR1 SGHTA and CDR2 FQGNSA. The CDR3 here is CASTGRRGRTDTQYF. The CDR3 coding sequence is TGTGCCAGCACAGGCAGGCGGGGTCGCACAGATACGCAGTATTTT.

The chain recombines TRBV5-1 with TRBJ2-3, with D possibly matching TRBD1 (5 bases). With 2 bases removed from V and 6 bases from J, the gap between germline ends came to 13 bases. Germline V lookup: CDR1 SGHRS, CDR2 YFSETQ. The CDR3 length is 14 residues. Here the CDR3 reads CASSFSATADTQYF. In DNA form, the CDR3 reads TGCGCCAGCAGCTTTTCTGCGACAGCTGATACGCAGTATTTT.

In its sample, this clonotype ranks as large. V is TRBV7-2 and J is TRBJ2-7; no clear D gene. The CDR3 is 14 amino acids. Per the germline V gene, CDR1 is SGHTA and CDR2 is FQGNSA. Trimming shortened V by 5 bases and J by 0 bases, and 11 bases separated the two germline ends. For the CDR3, the DNA is TGTGCCAGCAGCGTACGGATCGACTCCTACGAGCAGTACTTC. This encodes CASSVRIDSYEQYF.

CDR3 region: CASSLATSGPRNNEQFF. Here the CDR3 DNA reads TGTGCCAGCAGCTTAGCAACTAGCGGGCCAAGGAACAATGAGCAGTTCTTC. V and J are TRBV7-2 and TRBJ2-1, with 9 bases that match TRBD2. The CDR3 has 17 residues. With V trimmed by 0 bases and J by 5 bases, 8 bases remained unmatched. Germline V gene sequence: CDR1 SGHTA, CDR2 FQGNSA.

With respect to this clonotype: One junction end disagrees with the germline gene, perhaps due to a read error. The chain couples TRBV7-6 to TRBJ2-3; TRBD1 matches at 7 bases. The last part of the DNA fits TRBJ2-1 better; the J call may be wrong. In germline, CDR1 is SGHVS, CDR2 FNYEAQ. The length of the CDR3 is 15 residues. The CDR3 sequence is CASSRGQQSHNEQFF. In DNA form, the CDR3 reads TGTGCTAGCAGCCGGGGACAGCAGAGTCACAATGAGCAGTTCTTC.

V and J are TRBV6-1 and TRBJ2-3; either TRBD1 or TRBD2 may fit D (5 bases each). The CDR3 is 13 amino acids. Germline CDR1 MNHNS, CDR2 SASEGT. Trimming cost V 6 bases and J 6 bases, with 13 bases left between them. In DNA, the CDR3 is TGTGCCAGCAGCTCGGACGGGACCGATACGCAGTATTTT. This encodes CASSSDGTDTQYF.

This chain links TRBV7-6 with TRBJ2-3, with TRBD1 identical over 9 bases. Germline values: CDR1 SGHVS, CDR2 FNYEAQ. CDR3 length: 15 amino acids. V gave up 6 bases and J gave up 14 bases; unmatched junction bases: 18. The CDR3 loop reads CASRYGQGYTGELYF. The CDR3 DNA reads as TGTGCCAGCAGATACGGACAGGGGTACACCGGGGAGCTGTATTTT.

In regard to this clonotype: An end of the junction does not agree with germline; a read error may underlie this. The chain recombines TRBV7-2 with TRBJ2-5; D call uncertain. The CDR3 loop spans 14 amino acids. CDR1 and CDR2 from the germline V gene are SGHTA and FQGNSA. The CDR3 nucleotides read TGTGCCAGCAGCTTACTAGGGATGTTGTCACCCCTCCACTTC. Its translation: CASSLLGMLSPLHF.

This chain joins TRBV7-2 and TRBJ2-3; possibly TRBD1 or TRBD2 for D (5 bases each). V was shortened by 3 bases and J by 2 bases, with 9 bases between the two germline ends. This CDR3 has 14 amino acids. Germline CDR1 reads SGHTA; CDR2 reads FQGNSA. As DNA, the CDR3 is TGTGCCAGCAGCTTGGGACCGAACACAGATACGCAGTATTTT. This gives the protein CASSLGPNTDTQYF. The full variable domain, in which reference TRBV7-2 and TRBJ2-3 provide the parts outside the CDR3, is GAGVSQSPSNKVTEKGKDVELRCDPISGHTALYWYRQSLGQGLEFLIYFQGNSAPDKSGLPSDRFSAERTGGSVSTLTIQRTQQEDSAVYLCASSLGPNTDTQYFGPGTRLTVL.

The genes are TRBV7-9 and TRBJ2-5; 11 bases line up with TRBD2. With 4 bases clipped from V and 11 bases from J, the junction kept 12 bases outside the gene matches. This CDR3 is built from 15 residues. CDR1 is SEHNR, CDR2 FQNEAQ, per germline (reference sequence). The DNA of the CDR3 is TGTGCCAGCAGCTCGACTAGCGGGGTATTGGGTGAGCAGTACTTC. It is translated as CASSSTSGVLGEQYF.

This rearrangement joins TRBV12-3 or TRBV12-4 to TRBJ2-5, with D possibly matching TRBD2 (5 bases). This CDR3 has 13 residues. The V and J ends lost 6 bases and 2 bases respectively, with 10 bases between them. The CDR3 is CASRKSGQETQYF. In DNA, the CDR3 is TGTGCCAGCAGGAAAAGCGGACAAGAGACCCAGTACTTC.

In this sample, this clonotype turned up a few times. One end of the junction is discordant with germline, which a read error may explain. The J gene is TRBJ2-5, the V gene TRBV7-7, with TRBD1 identical over 11 bases. The CDR3 consists of 15 residues. In germline, CDR1 is SSHAT, CDR2 FNYEAQ (reference sequence). The CDR3: CASSFPGQGEETQYF. In DNA, the CDR3 is TGTGCTAGCAGCTTCCCGGGACAGGGGGAAGAGACCCAGTACTTC.

In the case of this clonotype: Because the CDR3's place on the DNA is in doubt, the DNA is left out and the CDR3 is given as listed by TCRdb. Here the CDR3 reads CASSSWGQGNSPLHF. This sequence joins TRBV5-4 and TRBJ1-2; TRBD1 is the table's D call and was not checked against the DNA. The CDR3 has 15 residues if both end residues are counted. The V gene's germline CDR1 is SGHNT and CDR2 YYREEE (reference sequence).

This clonotype occurred a few times. This CDR3 is missing its conserved last phenylalanine or tryptophan, likely due to a read error. The DNA is left out, because the CDR3 cannot be placed on it with certainty; the CDR3 is given as TCRdb lists it. The rearrangement joins TRBV5-4 to TRBJ2-1; TRBD2, the D gene given by the table, was not confirmed from the DNA. The germline CDR1 and CDR2 sequences are SGHNT and YYREEE (reference sequence). The CDR3 totals 17 residues, both ends included. CDR3 protein: CASSLGGGGNYGYTFGS.